This T cell receptor (beta chain) was captured in a study of spatial heterogeneity in lung cancer. Study outcomes and limitations: Intratumoral expanded alpha and beta TCR counts were found to track tumor mutation counts.

The time point: sample taken at primary tumor resection. Samples were obtained from some 70 donors, all untreated early-stage non-small cell lung cancer patients. The authors sequenced whole RNA from tumor, nontumor lung or frozen PBMC without sorting. This clonotype has ten or more counts. What it binds is not known. Each TCR cDNA molecule carried a unique molecular identifier. In TCRdb, the 5' RACE reads were re-called with MiXCR into one record per CDR3 protein. This table has about 10,000 distinct CDR3 sequences, 10% to 15% appearing once. V was clipped by 0 bases and J by 6 bases, with 7 bases between them. The CDR3 is 12 residues long. Germline lookup yields CDR1 SQVTM and CDR2 ANQGSEA.

The sample in question was lung tumor tissue, obtained at surgery. The chain combines TRBV29-1 with TRBJ2-3; D call uncertain. This clonotype originated in a male donor with early-stage non-small cell lung cancer. Written as DNA, the CDR3 is TGCAGCGTTGAAGAGCCAAGGGATACGCAGTATTTT. Protein: CSVEEPRDTQYF.